This T cell receptor beta chain was recovered during a study of cytomegalovirus exposure and HLA in healthy donors. PCR employed 60 Vbeta and 13 Jbeta primers. Here immunoSEQ multiplex PCR was the method, and the copy in TCRdb shows in-frame clones only, minus some. The sample records fewer than 120,000 clones, 76% being singletons. About this clone: Its antigen is not identified.

Donors consisted of healthy bone marrow donors. Looked up from germline, CDR1 is GTSNPN and CDR2 is SVGIG (reference sequence). The CDR3 is 15 residues long. V lost 0 bases to trimming and J lost 8 bases, with 14 bases between them. Regarding the study as a whole: With high specificity and sensitivity, the classifier reportedly diagnosed cytomegalovirus status. Fewer N-insertions (relative to the roughly 610-donor mean) were reportedly seen in an Asian-associated ancestry cluster in a later analysis.

The TCR sequence derives from a man aged 25-40 years in good health and CMV-seropositive. Specimen: PBMCs. This rearrangement joins TRBV30 to TRBJ1-6, with D tentatively TRBD1 (6 bases). The DNA for the CDR3 is TGTGCCTGGAGTGTACGTTGGGACACTCATTCACCCCTCCACTTT. Translating gives CAWSVRWDTHSPLHF.